The TCR beta chain described here comes from a study of blood T cells in healthy people across ages. Turning to this clonotype: As yet, its antigen is unknown.

There were at least 6 micrograms of total RNA extracted from every sample. Using a J-beta primer mix together with a sample-barcoded 5' primer, a second PCR was run for roughly 6 to 12 cycles. TCRdb analysed the 5' RACE reads with MiXCR anew, one entry per CDR3 protein. This sample carries roughly 2 million distinct CDR3 sequences, 40% to 55% of them seen once, and the ten largest clones take 2% to 2.5%. General study points: It was held that the diversity estimates obtained from one million T cells were underestimates. Higher diversity, along with more naive CD4+ cells, distinguished long-lived donors from aged donors. Any changes in expanded clonotypes were possibly confounded, as donor CMV status remained unknown.

The CDR3 runs to 15 residues. Germline CDR1 and CDR2: DFQATT and SNEGSKA (reference sequence). The V gene lost 7 bases and the J gene lost 9 bases, with 25 bases spanning the gap. The V call is TRBV20-1, the J call TRBJ2-1, with TRBD2 as a possible D gene (5 bases). This clonotype originated in a woman in her thirties or forties in good health. The sample consisted of blood. CDR3 sequence (DNA): TGCAGTGAAGGCCTAGCACGGGATCGGGGTGTTGAGCAGTTCTTC. Protein product: CSEGLARDRGVEQFF.